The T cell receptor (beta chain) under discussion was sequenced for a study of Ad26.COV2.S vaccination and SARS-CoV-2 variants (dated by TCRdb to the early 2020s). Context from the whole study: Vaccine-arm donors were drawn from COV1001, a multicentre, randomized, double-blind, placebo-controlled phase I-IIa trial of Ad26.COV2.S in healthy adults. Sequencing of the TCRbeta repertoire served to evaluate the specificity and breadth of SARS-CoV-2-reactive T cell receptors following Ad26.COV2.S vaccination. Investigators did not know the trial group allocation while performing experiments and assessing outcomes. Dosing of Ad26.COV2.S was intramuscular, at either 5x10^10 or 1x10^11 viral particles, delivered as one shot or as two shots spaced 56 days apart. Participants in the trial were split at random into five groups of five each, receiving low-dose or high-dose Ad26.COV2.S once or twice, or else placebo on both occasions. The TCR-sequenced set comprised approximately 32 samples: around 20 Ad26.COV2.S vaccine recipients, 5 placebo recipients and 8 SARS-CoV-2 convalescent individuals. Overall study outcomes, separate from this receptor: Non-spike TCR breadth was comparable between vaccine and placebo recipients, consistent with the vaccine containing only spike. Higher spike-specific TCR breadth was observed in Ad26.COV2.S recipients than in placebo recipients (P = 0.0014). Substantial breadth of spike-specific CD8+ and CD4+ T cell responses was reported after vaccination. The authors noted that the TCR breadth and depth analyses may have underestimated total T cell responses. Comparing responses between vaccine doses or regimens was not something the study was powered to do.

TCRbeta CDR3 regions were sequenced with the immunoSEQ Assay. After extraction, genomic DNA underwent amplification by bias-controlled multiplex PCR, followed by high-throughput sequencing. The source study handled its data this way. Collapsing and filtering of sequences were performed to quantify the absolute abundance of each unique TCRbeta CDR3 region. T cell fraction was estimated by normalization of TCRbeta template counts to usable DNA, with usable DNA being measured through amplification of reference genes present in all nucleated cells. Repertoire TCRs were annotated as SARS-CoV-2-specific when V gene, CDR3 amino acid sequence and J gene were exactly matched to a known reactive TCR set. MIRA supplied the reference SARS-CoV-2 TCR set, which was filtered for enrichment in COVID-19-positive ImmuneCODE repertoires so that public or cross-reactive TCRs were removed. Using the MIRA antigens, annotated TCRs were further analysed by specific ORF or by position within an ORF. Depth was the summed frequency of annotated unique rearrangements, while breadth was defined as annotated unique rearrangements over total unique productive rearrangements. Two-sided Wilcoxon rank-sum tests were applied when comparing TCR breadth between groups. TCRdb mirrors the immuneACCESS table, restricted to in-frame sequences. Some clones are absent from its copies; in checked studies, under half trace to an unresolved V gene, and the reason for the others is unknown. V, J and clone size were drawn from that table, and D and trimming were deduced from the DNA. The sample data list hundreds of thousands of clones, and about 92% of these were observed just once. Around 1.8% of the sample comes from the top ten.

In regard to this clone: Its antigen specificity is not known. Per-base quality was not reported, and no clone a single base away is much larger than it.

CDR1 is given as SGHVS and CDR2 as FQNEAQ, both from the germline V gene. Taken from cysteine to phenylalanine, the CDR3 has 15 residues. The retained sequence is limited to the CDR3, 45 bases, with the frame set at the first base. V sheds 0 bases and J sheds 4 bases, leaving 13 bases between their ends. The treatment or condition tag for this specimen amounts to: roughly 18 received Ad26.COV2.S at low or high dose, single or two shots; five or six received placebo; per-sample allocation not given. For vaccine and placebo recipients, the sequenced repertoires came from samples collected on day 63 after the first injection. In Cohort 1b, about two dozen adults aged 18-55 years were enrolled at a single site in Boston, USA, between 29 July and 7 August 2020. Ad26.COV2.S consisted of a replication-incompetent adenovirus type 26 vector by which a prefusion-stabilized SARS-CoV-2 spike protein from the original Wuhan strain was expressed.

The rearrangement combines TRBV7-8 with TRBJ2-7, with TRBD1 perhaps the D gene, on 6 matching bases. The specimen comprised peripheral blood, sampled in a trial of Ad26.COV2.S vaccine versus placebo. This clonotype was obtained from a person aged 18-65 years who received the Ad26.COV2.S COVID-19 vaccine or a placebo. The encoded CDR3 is CASSLAYRGLYEQYF. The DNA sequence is TGTGCCAGCAGCTTAGCTTATAGGGGGTTATACGAGCAGTACTTC.